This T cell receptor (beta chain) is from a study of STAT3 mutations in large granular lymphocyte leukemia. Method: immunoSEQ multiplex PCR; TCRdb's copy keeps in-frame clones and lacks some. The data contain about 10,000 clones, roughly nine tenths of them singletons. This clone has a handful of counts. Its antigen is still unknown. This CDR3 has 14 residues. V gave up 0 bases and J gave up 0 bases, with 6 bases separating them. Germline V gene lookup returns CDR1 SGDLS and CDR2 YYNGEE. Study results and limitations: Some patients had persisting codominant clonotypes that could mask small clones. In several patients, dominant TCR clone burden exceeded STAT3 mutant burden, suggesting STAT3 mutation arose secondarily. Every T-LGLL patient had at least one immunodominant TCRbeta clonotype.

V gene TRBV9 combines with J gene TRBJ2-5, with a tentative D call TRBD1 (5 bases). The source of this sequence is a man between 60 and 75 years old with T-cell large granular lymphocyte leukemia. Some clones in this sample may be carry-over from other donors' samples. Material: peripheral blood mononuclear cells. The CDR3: CASSVAGNQETQYF. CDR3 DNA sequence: TGTGCCAGCAGCGTAGCAGGGAACCAAGAGACCCAGTACTTC.